The rows below give T cell receptor beta chains drawn from one sample of a study of CD8+CD57+ T cells in acquired aplastic anemia. TCRdb called the reads again in MiXCR, with one record for every CDR3 protein. In the table there are under 200,000 distinct CDR3 sequences, less than 65% of which are singletons. The material sequenced was sorted CD4+, CD8+, or CD8+CD57+ T cells (not recorded which) from PBMCs. Receptors originate from a human donor with severe aplastic anemia or a healthy control (not recorded which). CDR3s include the opening cysteine and the closing phenylalanine or tryptophan. The D gene is left open where the match is weak. Clone sizes are given selectively: once, few, many, or a class where the clone is expanded.

>.|TRBD1|TRBV10-3|TRBJ1-2|14
TGTGCCATCAGTGACTTTACAGGGGCGGGGGGCTACACCTTC
CAISDFTGAGGYTF
>.|TRBD1|TRBV7-9|TRBJ2-3|14
TGCGCCAGCAGCCAAGGGACAGTCCCGGATACGCAGTATTTT
CASSQGTVPDTQYF
>.|.|TRBV6-7|TRBJ1-4|17
TGTGCCAGCAGTTACCGCTGCGGGGGACGGGCCGAGGAAAAACTGTTTTTT
CASSYRCGGRAEEKLFF
>many|.|TRBV29-1|TRBJ2-7|13
TGCAGCGTAGGTCAGGGGACTTCCTACGAGCAGTACTTC
CSVGQGTSYEQYF
>many|TRBD1|TRBV11-2|TRBJ2-7|14
TGTGCCAGCAGCCCCGGGACAGGGGCCTACGAGCAGTACTTC
CASSPGTGAYEQYF
>.|TRBD1|TRBV19|TRBJ1-2|12
TGTGCCAGTAGTGTCGACAGGGATGGCTACACCTTC
CASSVDRDGYTF
>.|TRBD1|TRBV7-9|TRBJ2-7|15
TGTGCCAGCAGCTTACAAGGAGGACAGGGATACGAGCAGTACTTC
CASSLQGGQGYEQYF
>.|.|TRBV7-9|TRBJ1-1|13
TGTGCCAGCAGTGGAATTCAGTGGGCTGAAGCTTTCTTT
CASSGIQWAEAFF
>.|.|TRBV10-3|TRBJ1-6|11
TGTGCCATCCGGACAGCTTCACCCCTCCACTTT
CAIRTASPLHF
>few|TRBD2|TRBV15|TRBJ2-3|15
TGTGCCACCAGCTCTCGGACTAGCGGCACAGATACGCAGTATTTT
CATSSRTSGTDTQYF
>.|.|TRBV4-2|TRBJ2-3|16
TGTGCCAGCAGCCAAACCCTTGGACAAAGCACAGATACGCAGTATTTT
CASSQTLGQSTDTQYF
>.|TRBD1|TRBV7-2|TRBJ1-1|14
TGTGCCAGCAGCCTTCAGGGGGCAAGGACTGAAGCTTTCTTT
CASSLQGARTEAFF
>few|.|TRBV12-3/TRBV12-4|TRBJ2-5|11
TGTGCCAGCAGTTACGCAGAGACCCAGTACTTC
CASSYAETQYF
>.|.|TRBV9|TRBJ2-2|19
.
CASSDRIGANVLTFGELFF
>once|.|TRBV5-6|TRBJ2-1|14
TGTGCCAGCAGCCAAGTAACACGGCGCAATGAGCAGTTCTTC
CASSQVTRRNEQFF
>few|TRBD1|TRBV7-9|TRBJ1-2|13
TGTGCCAGTAGTCCGACAGGGGGCTATGGCTACACCTTC
CASSPTGGYGYTF
>.|.|TRBV10-3|TRBJ1-3|12
TGTGCCACCCAGAACTCTGGAAACACCATATATTTT
CATQNSGNTIYF
>.|.|TRBV7-2|TRBJ1-1|14
TGTGCCAGCATCAAAGTGGGCCAGAACACTGAAGCTTTCTTT
CASIKVGQNTEAFF
>.|.|TRBV7-9|TRBJ1-2|15
TGTGCCAGCAGCCCTAGGATATCAGGGGCTGATGGCTACACCTTC
CASSPRISGADGYTF
>.|.|TRBV7-6|TRBJ1-3|14
TGTGCCAGCAGCAAAGAGATCTCTGGAAACACCATATATTTT
CASSKEISGNTIYF
>.|.|TRBV15|TRBJ1-5|13
TGTGCCACCAGCAGAGGAACGTATCAGCCCCAGCATTTT
CATSRGTYQPQHF
>.|TRBD1|TRBV6-4|TRBJ1-5|15
TGTGCCAGCAGCGACCGGGACAGTCACAATCAGCCCCAGCATTTT
CASSDRDSHNQPQHF
>many|.|TRBV7-2|TRBJ2-5|11
TGTGCCAGCAGCTTCCAAGAGACCCAGTACTTC
CASSFQETQYF
>.|.|TRBV29-1|TRBJ2-2|15
TGCAGCGCCAAAGGGGTAGAGTTAAACACCGGGGAGCTGTTTTTT
CSAKGVELNTGELFF
>.|TRBD1|TRBV9|TRBJ2-7|14
TGTGCCAGCAGCGGATGGACAGGGTTCTACGAGCAGTACTTC
CASSGWTGFYEQYF
>.|TRBD2|TRBV12-3/TRBV12-4|TRBJ2-7|19
TGTGCCAGCAGCCCAAGCGGGGGGGCCGCCACCGGGTCCGTCTACGAGCAGTACTTC
CASSPSGGAATGSVYEQYF
>.|.|TRBV6-5|TRBJ1-1|11
TGTGCCAGCATACTGTTGGCTGAAGCTTTCTTT
CASILLAEAFF
>.|.|TRBV20-1|TRBJ1-2|10
TGCAGTGCTAGACAGCATGGCTACACCTTC
CSARQHGYTF
>few|.|TRBV6-6|TRBJ2-5|11
TGTGCCAGCAGCCCCCAAGAGACCCAGTACTTC
CASSPQETQYF
>.|TRBD1|TRBV2|TRBJ2-1|17
TGTGCCAGCAGTGACGCCGGGACAGGAGGGTTATGGAATGAGCAGTTCTTC
CASSDAGTGGLWNEQFF
>.|TRBD2|TRBV12-3/TRBV12-4|TRBJ2-7|17
TGTGCCAGCAGTTTCTTTAGCTTAGCGGGGCCAGGCTACGAGCAGTACTTC
CASSFFSLAGPGYEQYF
>many|.|TRBV11-3|TRBJ2-3|16
TGTGCCAGCAGCTACACCGGGACGAAGAACACAGATACGCAGTATTTT
CASSYTGTKNTDTQYF
>few|.|TRBV7-9|TRBJ2-3|13
TGTGCCAGCAACCTTCAGTCCGAGGATACCCAGTATTTT
CASNLQSEDTQYF
>few|TRBD2|TRBV5-1|TRBJ2-7|16
TGCGCCAGCAGCTTGGAGGGTTGGAGCGGGAGTTACGAGCAGTACTTC
CASSLEGWSGSYEQYF
>.|.|TRBV20-1|TRBJ2-7|11
TGCAGTGCGTTCAGGGGCTACGAGCAGTACTTC
CSAFRGYEQYF
>many|.|TRBV25-1|TRBJ1-1|12
TGTGCCAGCACATACCAGGGTAGTGAAGCTTTCTTT
CASTYQGSEAFF
>.|.|TRBV29-1|TRBJ2-6|15
TGCAGCGTGGCAGATTACAGCTCTGGGGCCAACGTCCTGACTTTC
CSVADYSSGANVLTF
>few|.|TRBV2|TRBJ1-1|11
TGTGCCAGCAGGATGAACACTGAAGCTTTCTTT
CASRMNTEAFF
>.|TRBD2|TRBV27|TRBJ2-7|13
TGTGCCAGTAGCGATAGCGGGGGCTACGAGCAGTACTTC
CASSDSGGYEQYF